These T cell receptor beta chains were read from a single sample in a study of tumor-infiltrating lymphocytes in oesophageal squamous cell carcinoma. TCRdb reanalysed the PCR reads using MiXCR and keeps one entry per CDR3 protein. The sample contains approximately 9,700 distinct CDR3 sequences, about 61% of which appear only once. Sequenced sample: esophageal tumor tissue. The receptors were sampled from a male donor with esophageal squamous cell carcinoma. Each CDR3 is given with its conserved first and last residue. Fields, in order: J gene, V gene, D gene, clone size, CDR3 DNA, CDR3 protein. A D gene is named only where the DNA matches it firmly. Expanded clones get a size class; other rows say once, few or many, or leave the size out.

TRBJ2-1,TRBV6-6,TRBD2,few,TGTGCCAGCAGTTACTCCGGGACTAGCGGCTCCTACAATGAGCAGTTCTTC,CASSYSGTSGSYNEQFF
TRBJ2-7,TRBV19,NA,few,TGTGCCAGTAGTATCCGAGGCAGTTCCTACGAGCAGTACTTC,CASSIRGSSYEQYF
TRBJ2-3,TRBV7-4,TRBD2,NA,TGTGCCAGCAGCTTAACAGCGACTAGCGGGAGTGGGACAGATACGCAGTATTTT,CASSLTATSGSGTDTQYF
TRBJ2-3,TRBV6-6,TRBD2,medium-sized,TGTGCCAGCAGTTACTCCTCGCCGCGAATAGCGGGAGGGCCCGATACGCAGTATTTT,CASSYSSPRIAGGPDTQYF
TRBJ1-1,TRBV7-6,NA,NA,TGTGCCAGCCTCTTATCGGGGGGGAACACTGAAGCTTTCTTT,CASLLSGGNTEAFF
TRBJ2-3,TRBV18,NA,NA,TGTGCCAGCTCACCATCAGATACGCAGTATTTT,CASSPSDTQYF
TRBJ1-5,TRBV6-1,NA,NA,TGTGCCAGCAGAAGACTGGATAGCAATCAGCCCCAGCATTTT,CASRRLDSNQPQHF
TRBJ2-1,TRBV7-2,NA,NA,TGTGCCAGCAGCTTAGCTCAGGGTTGGTACAATGAGCAGTTCTTC,CASSLAQGWYNEQFF
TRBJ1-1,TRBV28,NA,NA,TGTGCCAGCAGTTTGGACTGGGGGAGAGGTGAAGCTTTCTTT,CASSLDWGRGEAFF
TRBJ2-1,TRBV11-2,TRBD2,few,TGTGCCAGCAGCTTATACCGACTAGCGGGCTCATCGGAAGCAGGGGAGCAGTTCTTC,CASSLYRLAGSSEAGEQFF
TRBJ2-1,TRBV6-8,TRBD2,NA,TGTGCCAGCAAATCGCACGGGGGGGATGAGCAGTTCTTC,CASKSHGGDEQFF
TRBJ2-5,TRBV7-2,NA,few,TGTGCCAGCAGCCTCCAACGGGGTGCTCAAGAGACCCAGTACTTC,CASSLQRGAQETQYF
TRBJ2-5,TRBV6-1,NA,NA,TGTGCCAGCAGGGAACGAGGGGTCCAAGAGACCCAGTACTTC,CASRERGVQETQYF
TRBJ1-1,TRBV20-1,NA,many,TGCAGTGCACTACAGCACAAGAACACTGAAGCTTTCTTT,CSALQHKNTEAFF
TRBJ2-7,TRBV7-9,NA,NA,TGTGCCAGCAGCCCCACCAGGGACAAGGTCGACGAGCAGTACTTC,CASSPTRDKVDEQYF
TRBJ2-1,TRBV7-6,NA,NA,TGTGCCAGCAGCGCTGGGTCCAATGAGCAGTTCTTC,CASSAGSNEQFF
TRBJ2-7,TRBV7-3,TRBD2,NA,TGTGCCAGCAGCTTAAGCCTAGCGGGAGGAAGTGAGCAGTACTTC,CASSLSLAGGSEQYF
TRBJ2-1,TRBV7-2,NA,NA,TGTGCCAGCAGGACCACAGGGAGCTCCTACAATGAGCAGTTCTTC,CASRTTGSSYNEQFF
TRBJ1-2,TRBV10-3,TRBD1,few,TGTGCCATCAGTGCCTGGGACAGGGGGAACTATGGCTACACCTTC,CAISAWDRGNYGYTF
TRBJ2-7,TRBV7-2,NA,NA,TGTGCCAGCGTAGGAAATTTCGGCCCCTACGAGCAGTACTTC,CASVGNFGPYEQYF
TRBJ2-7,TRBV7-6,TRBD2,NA,TGTGCCAGCAGCAGATGGACTAGCGGGAGGTACAATGAGCAGTACTTC,CASSRWTSGRYNEQYF
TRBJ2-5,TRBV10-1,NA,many,TGCGCCAGCAGTGAGTTTATCCAAGAGACCCAGTACTTC,CASSEFIQETQYF
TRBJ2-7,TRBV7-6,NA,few,TGTGCCAGCAGCTTTGGGGGAATAACCTACGAGCAGTACTTC,CASSFGGITYEQYF
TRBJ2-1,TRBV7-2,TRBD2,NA,TGTGCCAGCAAGGAAGGGGCGGGAGTAGGATACAATGAGCAGTTCTTC,CASKEGAGVGYNEQFF
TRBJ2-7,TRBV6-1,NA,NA,TGTGCCAGCAGTTCCGTCTACGAGCAGTACTTC,CASSSVYEQYF
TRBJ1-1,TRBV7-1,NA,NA,TGTGCCAGCAGCCAGACATGGAACACTGAAGCTTTCTTT,CASSQTWNTEAFF
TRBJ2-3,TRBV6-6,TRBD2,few,TGTGCCAGCAGTTACGGGACTAGCCGCACAGATACGCAGTATTTT,CASSYGTSRTDTQYF